This T cell receptor beta chain was captured in a study of T cells and copy number aberrations in small-cell lung cancer. Study-wide results and limits: Tumors showed lower T-cell density, richness and clonality than adjacent lung, though density did not differ significantly. All specimens were formalin-fixed paraffin-embedded tissue, prone to sequencing artifacts.

The germline V and J ends were trimmed by 0 bases and 1 base, with 7 bases remaining between them. This CDR3 has 14 residues. Germline V gene data show CDR1 as GTSNPN and CDR2 as SVGIG (reference sequence). TCRdb's copy holds only in-frame clones and misses some; the assay was immunoSEQ multiplex PCR. In the table there are about 2,400 clones, 70% to 85% of which are singletons. Details on this clone: Antigen unknown.

Every patient either smoked or had heavy second-hand smoke exposure. The specimen sequenced was normal tissue next to the tumor. The chain recombines TRBV30 with TRBJ2-1; D perhaps matches TRBD1 (6 bases). The TCR comes from a woman between 45 and 65 years old with small cell lung cancer. The CDR3 nucleotides read TGTGCCTGGAGTGTAAGGGGGTCCTACAATGAGCAGTTCTTC. Translated, it gives CAWSVRGSYNEQFF.